This TCR beta chain was retrieved from a study of shared clonotypes between healthy human individuals (dated by TCRdb to the early 2020s). Notes on the research overall: Three men and two women, aged 18 to 49 years, made up the cohort. To increase sequencing depth and limit assay-specific biases, TCR repertoire library preparation and sequencing were carried out by different laboratories using diverse techniques. The study deeply sequenced blood TCR repertoires of about 5 healthy adults to estimate repertoire size and the extent of clonotype sharing between individuals. Each donor's leukapheresis produced roughly between roughly 0.85 and 9.5 billion PBMCs. For each donor, three plates each were used for CD4 naive and CD4 memory, two plates were used for CD8 naive, and one plate was used for CD8 memory.

With regard to this clone: Its recognized antigen is unknown. No per-base quality is available; no much larger clone lies one base away.

Donors were healthy HIV-negative adults with no recently reported acute infections or vaccinations. Only Caucasian adults living in Nashville, Tennessee, USA were represented among the donors. Magnetic negative selection was used to enrich CD4+ T cells, after which naive cells were positively selected on CD45RA and the negative fraction became the memory subset. Blood was collected by leukapheresis, and PBMCs were isolated by Ficoll-Histopaque density gradient centrifugation and then cryopreserved in liquid nitrogen vapor phase. Analytical flow cytometry was used to check the purity and quantity of every magnetically sorted T cell population. Genomic DNA was isolated from every sorted fraction and measured by UV absorbance on a Nanodrop 2000c. TCR CDR3 regions were amplified from genomic DNA by multiplex PCR using the deep immunoSEQ assay. For each cell subset, the extracted genomic DNA was distributed evenly across all wells of several immunoSEQ 96-well plates, and each plate served as one replicate. For sorted subsets, each replicate PCR was loaded with roughly 200 ng genomic DNA, equivalent to some 31,000 T cell genomes. Purified libraries were quantified with a Qubit 3.0 fluorometer, sized on a Bioanalyzer 2100, and re-quantified with the KAPA Library Quantification kit. Every immunoSEQ 96-well plate was sequenced on a dedicated single-read 150-cycle Illumina NextSeq 550 flow cell. The original methods were these. The immunoSEQ output contained only junctional sequences without quality scores, so filtering could not match that applied to full-length reads. Sequences were annotated with PyIR, a Python wrapper for IgBLAST v1.9, and V/J genes and CDR3 were assigned using IMGT germline references. Any read was removed if the V/J assignment was weak (E-value above 1e-6), the CDR3 was missing, or the read contained stop codons, out-of-frame junctions, or ambiguous translated residues. A V3J clonotype was defined by an identical inferred V gene, J gene, and CDR3 amino acid sequence. To compute the percentage overlap between repertoires, the number of shared unique clonotypes was divided by the size of the smaller repertoire. Richness of each repertoire was evaluated using RTK rarefaction, the Chao1 estimator, and Recon v2.1 estimates of unobserved clonotypes. Generation probabilities were computed with OLGA for all TCRbeta clonotypes obtained by the gDNA method from a few donors. TCRdb obtained this table from immuneACCESS and retained in-frame rearrangements with V and J assigned. These tables miss some clones; where compared with another copy, unresolved V genes account for less than half of the shortfall, and the remainder is unexplained. D and trimming come from the DNA, and the V and J calls and clone size come from that table. Within this sample are 740,000 or so clones, with roughly 73% of them counted one time only. 1.5% to 2% of the sample is held by the ten biggest clonotypes.

Summary of the overall study and its limitations: Higher generation probabilities were observed for clonotypes shared by all four sorted-subset donors than for non-shared clonotypes. Incomplete sequencing was indicated by rarefaction of sorted-subset datasets, despite the large sequencing depth. Naive subsets generally had larger estimated clonotype richness than memory subsets. The small number of donors limited the genetic and exposure-history diversity represented. Pairwise subsampling led to the expectation that sequencing depth would affect the degree of clonotype sharing among donors. Only blood was sampled, and tissue TCR repertoires likely differ from those in blood. When a handful of donors were compared, the shared fraction of clonotypes was approximately 5% for naive CD4, 3% to 4% for naive CD8, more than 2% for memory CD4, and 0.35% to 0.4% for memory CD8.

What was sequenced was memory CD4+ T cells sorted from blood. The cell subset or site tag for this specimen amounts to: CD45RA-negative fraction. This clonotype originated in a young woman in good health.

The nucleotide sequence reads as follows: TGTGCCAGCAGCCAAGGGTGGGGGCGCGATCAGCCCCAGCATTTT. The resulting protein is CASSQGWGRDQPQHF. The chain couples TRBV6-5 to TRBJ1-5, with a weak D call of TRBD1 (6 bases match). Reading from cysteine to phenylalanine, the CDR3 counts 15 amino acids. The kept DNA is CDR3 alone, 45 bases in frame from the first base. Based on the germline V gene, the CDR1 and CDR2 sequences are MNHEY and SVGAGI. The trim is 6 bases for V and 5 bases for J, with a gap of 17 bases between the germline ends.